This T cell receptor beta chain was captured in a study of CDR3 diversity in severe acne. This CDR3 has 18 amino acids. Trimming removed 0 bases from V and 5 bases from J, with 24 bases in between. The V gene's germline CDR1 is DFQATT and CDR2 SNEGSKA (reference sequence). Using its own MiXCR run on the PCR reads, TCRdb lists one record per CDR3 protein. The profile shows over 90,000 distinct CDR3 sequences, about half of them singletons. By sample fraction, this clonotype is medium-sized (0.01 to 0.1%). The chain joins TRBV20-1 to TRBJ2-3; D may match TRBD1 or TRBD2 (5 bases each). The receptor was derived from a male donor with acne. Sequencing was done on a sample of blood. CDR3 sequence reads: CSARDEGQPGSSGDTQYF. CDR3 bases: TGCAGTGCTAGAGATGAGGGGCAGCCGGGGTCCTCCGGAGATACGCAGTATTTT.